The source of this T cell receptor (beta chain) is a study of cytotoxic CD8 clonotypes in ibrutinib-treated CLL. Sequencing was performed with immunoSEQ multiplex PCR; in TCRdb, only in-frame clones are kept and a portion is missing. The sample yields over 140,000 clones, approximately 80% seen once. CDR3 length: 11 amino acids. Trimming shortened V by 5 bases and J by 11 bases, and 12 bases separated the two germline ends. CDR1 and CDR2 from the germline V gene are KGHSH and LQKENI. General study points: Clonality was higher at baseline than in age-matched healthy donors and tracked circulating CD8+ T-cell counts.

This clone showed up just a few times. What it binds is unknown. This TCR was recovered from a human donor with chronic lymphocytic leukemia. The chain has TRBV18 and TRBJ1-1; the D is unclear. The sample was PBMCs, taken after 36 months of ibrutinib treatment. The CDR3 region is CASSSDISAFF. In DNA form, the CDR3 reads TGTGCCAGCTCATCCGATATCTCCGCTTTCTTT.